One sample yielded the 30 T cell receptor beta chains listed below, sequenced in a study of shared clonotypes between healthy human individuals. TCRdb keeps only in-frame clones here, not all; method: immunoSEQ multiplex PCR. Of roughly 700,000 clones in the sample, about 90% were seen once. The sequenced sample consisted of memory CD8+ T cells from PBMCs. Subset of the sample: CD45RO+ cells pooled with CCR7-negative TemRA cells. The source of these receptors is a man aged 18 to 29 in good health. Some clones in this sample may be carry-over from other donors' samples.

Concerning this clone itself: The junction shows a germline mismatch at one end, possibly a read error. This rearrangement joins TRBV7-2 to TRBJ1-4, with 8 positions matching TRBD1. The CDR3 sequence is 16 residues long. Germline values: CDR1 SGHTA, CDR2 FQGNSA. As DNA, the CDR3 is TGTGCCAGCGGCTTGGACAGGGAGGGGGCAAATGAAAAACTGTTTTTT. Protein product: CASGLDREGANEKLFF.

This clone was detected a few times. This CDR3 is CASSLPVGGEAFF. DNA of the CDR3: TGCGCCAGCAGCTTGCCCGTCGGGGGTGAAGCTTTCTTT. The rearrangement links TRBV5-1 to TRBJ1-1; D might be TRBD1 (5 bases). V was cut by 1 base and J by 7 bases, with 11 bases left in between. Per the germline V gene, CDR1 is SGHRS and CDR2 is YFSETQ. This CDR3 has 13 amino acids.

The chain uses TRBV25-1 and TRBJ2-5; no firm D call. V gave up 4 bases and J gave up 2 bases, with 11 bases separating them. There are 14 residues in the CDR3. The germline V gene encodes CDR1 MGHDK and CDR2 SYGVNS. The CDR3: CASSVRGIQETQYF. CDR3 nucleotide sequence: TGTGCCAGCAGTGTTCGCGGAATACAAGAGACCCAGTACTTC.

V is TRBV28 and J is TRBJ2-7; D might be TRBD1 (5 bases). The CDR3 covers 13 residues. V lost 4 bases and J 6 bases, leaving 13 bases between the germline ends. CDR1 is MDHEN, CDR2 SYDVKM, per germline. CDR3 sequence (DNA): TGTGCCAGCAGTTCGCAGGGTATCGTCGAGCAGTACTTC. It is translated as CASSSQGIVEQYF.

The genes are TRBV4-2 and TRBJ2-7, with 7 positions matching TRBD1. The V and J ends lost 1 base and 0 bases, in that order; junction bases with no gene match: 3. Germline lookup yields CDR1 LGHNA and CDR2 YNFKEQ. This CDR3 comprises 15 residues. In DNA, the CDR3 is TGTGCCAGCAGCCAAGGAGGGACAGTCTCCTACGAGCAGTACTTC. Its protein is CASSQGGTVSYEQYF.

CDR3 sequence: CATSGPLMIRGDTQYF. CDR3 coding DNA: TGTGCCACCAGCGGACCCCTTATGATAAGGGGCGATACGCAGTATTTT. The chain joins TRBV15 to TRBJ2-3, with D possibly matching TRBD1 (5 bases). Between the trimmed V and J ends, which lost 5 bases and 6 bases, there was a span of 21 bases. Germline loops: CDR1 LNHNV, CDR2 YYDKDF (reference sequence). The CDR3 is 16 amino acids.

V usage is TRBV30 and J usage is TRBJ2-1; D is unresolved. V lost 2 bases and J 1 base, leaving 9 bases between the germline ends. Germline V gene data show CDR1 as GTSNPN and CDR2 as SVGIG (reference sequence). The CDR3 covers 14 residues. CDR3 coding DNA: TGTGCCTGGAGTCGAGGTTCATCCTACAATGAGCAGTTCTTC. Residues: CAWSRGSSYNEQFF.

V and J are TRBV7-9 and TRBJ1-1; no definite D call. The CDR3 covers 13 residues. CDR1 SEHNR and CDR2 FQNEAQ come from the germline V gene (reference sequence). V gave up 4 bases and J gave up 4 bases, with 10 bases separating them. CDR3 coding DNA: TGTGCCAGCAGCTCCTCAATAAGCACTGAAGCTTTCTTT. Encoded protein: CASSSSISTEAFF.

This clone was counted once. A read error may be the cause here, since a much bigger clone is one base away. In the same sample, other DNA sequences code for this CDR3. The chain links TRBV9 to TRBJ2-1; 15 nucleotides line up with TRBD2. This CDR3 comprises 15 residues. Germline-derived CDR1 and CDR2 are SGDLS and YYNGEE. The V gene end was trimmed by 3 bases and the J gene end by 8 bases; junction bases not matched to a gene: 3. CDR3 region: CASSERTSGRDEQFF. The CDR3 DNA is TGTGCCAGCAGCGAAAGGACTAGCGGGAGGGATGAGCAGTTCTTC.

The rearrangement uses TRBV28 and TRBJ2-1, with no clear D. The CDR3 spans 15 residues. In germline, CDR1 is MDHEN, CDR2 SYDVKM. V was shortened by 3 bases and J by 2 bases, with 11 bases between the two germline ends. The CDR3 DNA reads TGTGCCAGCAGTTTTGTGGTTAGTGCCTACAATGAGCAGTTCTTC. This encodes CASSFVVSAYNEQFF.

This clone was seen many times. The CDR3, as DNA: TGTGCCAGCAGTTTACCTTGGACTAGCGGCTACGAGCAGTACTTC. Translating it yields CASSLPWTSGYEQYF. V and J are TRBV28 and TRBJ2-7; 10 nucleotides match TRBD2. J gave up 3 bases and V 2 bases, and 4 bases lay outside the gene matches. In germline, CDR1 is MDHEN, CDR2 SYDVKM. The length of the CDR3 is 15 residues.

The chain couples TRBV29-1 to TRBJ2-1, with unresolved D. The CDR3 consists of 16 residues. V shed 1 base and J shed 1 base, with 14 bases lying between them. Germline loops: CDR1 SQVTM, CDR2 ANQGSEA. The CDR3 loop reads CSVEGLVEASYNEQFF. The CDR3 nucleotides are TGCAGCGTTGAAGGGCTGGTTGAGGCGTCCTACAATGAGCAGTTCTTC.

This chain connects TRBV14 to TRBJ2-7; 9 bases align to TRBD1. This CDR3 comprises 15 residues. Germline assignment: CDR1 SGHDN and CDR2 FVKESK. J was trimmed by 3 bases and V by 5 bases; bases with no gene match: 8. CDR3 coding DNA: TGTGCCAGCAGCTACGACGGGACAGGGCTCTACGAGCAGTACTTC. This sequence encodes CASSYDGTGLYEQYF.

The count of this clone is one. The CDR3 spells CASNEGFIGPQHF. In nucleotides, the CDR3 is TGTGCCAGCAACGAGGGTTTTATAGGACCTCAGCATTTT. The rearrangement joins TRBV21-1 to TRBJ1-5. TRBV21-1 is a listed pseudogene. There are 13 residues in the CDR3.

CDR3 in amino acids: CASSHTGGEITDTQYF. The DNA of the CDR3 is TGTGCCAGCAGCCACACAGGGGGCGAAATCACAGATACGCAGTATTTT. The V gene is TRBV6-6, the J gene TRBJ2-3, with 9 bases lining up with TRBD1. The CDR3 extends over 16 amino acids. V lost 6 bases and J lost 2; bases outside the gene matches: 9. Germline CDR1 and CDR2: MNHNY and SVGAGI (reference sequence).

The V and J genes are TRBV12-5 and TRBJ2-3, with 12 bases lining up with TRBD2. The CDR3 spans 15 residues. J lost 5 bases, V lost 3 bases, and 3 bases had no gene match. In germline, CDR1 is LGHNT, CDR2 FRNRAP. As DNA, the CDR3 is TGTGCTAGTGGTTTAACGGGACTAGCGGGAGATACGCAGTATTTT. Protein product: CASGLTGLAGDTQYF.

This chain joins TRBV7-7 and TRBJ2-1; TRBD1 aligns across 10 bases. This CDR3 is built from 15 residues. V shed 2 bases, J shed 7 bases, and the junction held 5 bases outside the gene matches. Germline CDR1 and CDR2: SSHAT and FNYEAQ (reference sequence). Here the CDR3 DNA reads TGTGCCAGCAGCTTAAGTGGGACAGGGGTTAATGAGCAGTTCTTC. Amino acid sequence: CASSLSGTGVNEQFF.

CDR3 amino acids: CASRDGQGHNYGYTF. CDR3 sequence (DNA): TGTGCCAGCAGGGACGGACAGGGGCACAACTATGGCTACACCTTC. V and J are TRBV6-5 and TRBJ1-2; 9 positions match TRBD1. V was pared by 6 bases and J by 2 bases, with 7 bases of the junction left unmatched. The germline CDR1 and CDR2 sequences are MNHEY and SVGAGI. CDR3 length equals 15 residues.

In the case of this clone: Other DNA sequences within the sample encode an identical CDR3. The J gene is TRBJ1-1, the V gene TRBV27, with TRBD1 as a possible D gene (6 bases). The CDR3 length is 15 residues. V lost 2 bases to trimming and J lost 0 bases, with 10 bases between them. CDR1 is MNHEY and CDR2 is SMNVEV in the germline V gene (reference sequence). CDR3 in DNA: TGTGCCAGCAGTTTAACCGGGACATTGAACACTGAAGCTTTCTTT. Protein: CASSLTGTLNTEAFF.

The V call is TRBV5-4, the J call TRBJ2-3; the D call may be TRBD1 or TRBD2 (5 bases each). Germline V lookup: CDR1 SGHNT, CDR2 YYREEE (reference sequence). The V gene lost 1 base and the J gene lost 2 bases, with 11 bases spanning the gap. The CDR3 totals 15 residues. The CDR3 protein is CASSLRGASTDTQYF. The CDR3 coding sequence is TGTGCCAGCAGCTTGAGGGGAGCCTCCACAGATACGCAGTATTTT.

The chain joins TRBV4-2 to TRBJ2-7; unclear D gene. V lost 5 bases and J 2 bases, leaving 13 bases between the germline ends. Germline V gene lookup returns CDR1 LGHNA and CDR2 YNFKEQ. This CDR3 region has 14 residues. The CDR3 bases are TGTGCCAGCAGCGTCTCAAAGGGTACCTACGAGCAGTACTTC. Its translation is CASSVSKGTYEQYF.

The table lists this clone with a count of one. The chain carries TRBV10-3 and TRBJ2-7; D remains ambiguous. The V end lost 2 bases, the J end lost 0 bases, and 17 bases lay between the germline ends. Germline V gene data show CDR1 as ENHRY and CDR2 as SYGVKD. This CDR3 spans 17 amino acids. The CDR3 loop reads CAISEPTYGRLSYEQYF. The CDR3 region has the DNA TGTGCCATCAGTGAGCCCACCTACGGGCGCCTCTCCTACGAGCAGTACTTC.

As DNA, the CDR3 is TGTGCCAGCAGTTACACGAGGGGGACCGAAGAGACCCAGTACTTC. Protein sequence: CASSYTRGTEETQYF. The rearrangement joins TRBV6-5 to TRBJ2-5; TRBD1 is a possible D gene (6 bases). Trimming removed 2 bases at V and 3 bases at J, with 13 bases between. Germline CDR1 and CDR2: MNHEY and SVGAGI. CDR3 length: 15 amino acids.

The CDR3 nucleotides read TGCGCCAGCAGCCAAGCGGCGGGAGGGAATGAGCAGTTCTTC. It translates to CASSQAAGGNEQFF. The gene calls are TRBV4-1 and TRBJ2-1; 9 bases match TRBD2. This CDR3 spans 14 amino acids. V lost 1 base, J lost 7 bases, and 2 bases stayed unmatched. CDR1 and CDR2 (germline): MGHRA, YSYEKL.

The CDR3 region is CASSSYSSSNQPQHF. DNA of the CDR3: TGTGCCAGCAGCTCGTACAGTTCCAGCAATCAGCCCCAGCATTTT. This rearrangement joins TRBV7-2 to TRBJ1-5; no clear D. Trimming shortened V by 4 bases and J by 1 base, and 11 bases separated the two germline ends. The CDR3 loop spans 15 amino acids. CDR1 SGHTA and CDR2 FQGNSA come from the germline V gene.

The V call is TRBV6-1, the J call TRBJ2-3; maybe TRBD2 (5 bases). CDR3 length equals 16 residues. Germline values: CDR1 MNHNS, CDR2 SASEGT. V dropped 2 bases and J dropped 2 bases, with 14 bases sitting between them. In nucleotides, the CDR3 is TGTGCCAGCAGTGAACGGGAAGGGAGAGTCACAGATACGCAGTATTTT. This gives the protein CASSEREGRVTDTQYF.

This rearrangement joins TRBV5-1 to TRBJ2-7; TRBD1 agrees at 7 bases. CDR1 SGHRS and CDR2 YFSETQ come from the germline V gene. The trim removed 4 bases at V and 3 bases at J, leaving 13 bases unmatched. This CDR3 region has 16 residues. The CDR3 region has the DNA TGCGCCAGCAGCCCCCTCCCGGACAGGCTGGACTACGAGCAGTACTTC. It specifies CASSPLPDRLDYEQYF.

The V call is TRBV7-9, the J call TRBJ2-6, with D perhaps being TRBD1 or TRBD2 (5 bases each). CDR1 and CDR2 (germline): SEHNR, FQNEAQ (reference sequence). The CDR3 contains 18 residues. With 4 bases removed from V and 4 bases from J, the gap between germline ends came to 20 bases. CDR3 residues: CASSSRTLGGSGANVLTF. Written as DNA, the CDR3 is TGTGCCAGCAGCTCTCGAACACTTGGGGGTTCAGGGGCCAACGTCCTGACTTTC.

The CDR3 DNA sequence: TGTGCCAGCAGTTTAGGTCTAGCTGCTAGCACAGATACGCAGTATTTT. It yields the protein CASSLGLAASTDTQYF. The J gene is TRBJ2-3, the V gene TRBV28; TRBD2 is a possible D gene (5 bases). The length of the CDR3 is 16 residues. Germline values: CDR1 MDHEN, CDR2 SYDVKM. The V end lost 2 bases, the J end lost 0 bases, and 12 bases lay between the germline ends.

This chain joins TRBV7-9 and TRBJ2-1; maybe TRBD2 (6 bases). This CDR3 is 13 amino acids long. The ends were cut back, 4 bases at V and 10 bases at J, with 14 bases in the middle. The germline gives CDR1 SEHNR, CDR2 FQNEAQ (reference sequence). The CDR3: CASSSTSLGEQFF. CDR3 nucleotides: TGTGCCAGCAGCTCGACTAGTCTGGGCGAGCAGTTCTTC.